This T cell receptor (beta chain) was retrieved from a study of blood T cell repertoires in COVID-19 (dated by TCRdb to the early 2020s). Context from the whole study: The collaborator samples originated in the United States, Italy and Spain and spanned the acute and convalescent phases of COVID-19. The material from the prospective study consisted of cDNA or gDNA derived from T cells, B-cell-depleted T cells, or PBMCs. Deeply sampled blood TCRbeta repertoires from subjects exposed to, actively infected with, or recovered from COVID-19 were included in the dataset. A freely available public database, intended as a resource for researchers studying the immune response to SARS-CoV-2, is where the repertoires were released. Samples came from the ongoing ImmuneRACE study (first 160 participants) plus 1,254 subjects from 6 global collaborators. Nearly every sample came with metadata listing a de-identified subject ID, COVID-19 status, age in years and sex. HLA class I and class II types, where available, came from metadata supplied by the sample provider rather than from assay-based typing. Results the study describes overall, beyond this receptor: How much clinical and demographic metadata was included differed by source and by participant, and the metadata was provided uncurated.

Regarding this clone: The antigen this receptor binds is unknown. Base qualities are not at hand, and no much larger clone is one base apart.

Participants in the prospective study were enrolled through a virtual design, were aged roughly 18 to 100 years, and lived in 24 United States geographic areas. Cohort assignment in the prospective study relied on participant-reported clinical history from a screening survey and a study questionnaire. Recovered participants in ImmuneRACE Cohort 3 were defined as having two consecutive negative NP/OP PCR tests, clearance from a healthcare professional, or resolution of symptoms. Mobile phlebotomists in the prospective study collected whole blood, serum and a nasopharyngeal or oropharyngeal swab from every participant. Prospective study participants could optionally give additional blood draws and questionnaires over an approximately two-month period. Before DNA extraction, prospective study blood samples were shipped either frozen or at room temperature. The germline V gene gives CDR1 as MDHEN and CDR2 as SYDVKM. Inclusive of the bounding cysteine and phenylalanine, the CDR3 is 13 residues long. The DNA shown is the 39-base CDR3, in frame from base 1. Trimming takes 6 bases from V and 5 bases from J, and the germline ends sit 13 bases apart.

The immunoSEQ Assay, a bias-controlled multiplex PCR, was used to amplify TCRbeta CDR3 regions from genomic DNA. Per the source publication's procedure: Within the assay, amplification of reference gene primers was used to estimate how many nucleated cells each sample contained. To quantify the absolute abundance of each unique TCRbeta CDR3 rearrangement, sequence reads were collapsed and filtered. For each sample, productive Simpson clonality was calculated as the square root of Simpson's diversity index over productive rearrangements. This immuneACCESS table, as held by TCRdb, lists in-frame sequences with V and J called but not all clones. Of the missing ones, under half trace to an unresolved V gene in checked studies; the others have no known cause. V and J calls and clone size are as listed in that table; D and trimming were resolved from the DNA. Across this sample there are 310,000 or so clones, with about 87% seen only once. Together, the top ten hold 8% to 9.5% of the sample.

Recombination linked TRBV28 to TRBJ2-5, with TRBD1 as a weak D call on 5 bases. The sequenced material came from PBMCs or T cells enriched from blood (not recorded which). The sequence was obtained from a woman younger than 30 who had recovered from COVID-19. The DNA reads as follows: TGTGCCAGCAGCCGGGCAGGGCCGGAGACCCAGTACTTC. It specifies CASSRAGPETQYF.